A selection of T cell receptor beta chains follows, all from one sample in a study of cytomegalovirus exposure and HLA in healthy donors. Repertoires were generated with immunoSEQ multiplex PCR, while TCRdb's copy carries only in-frame clones and drops some. The table includes 140,000 to 150,000 clones, roughly 62% detected once. Sequenced input: PBMCs. Receptors were obtained from a man between 60 and 75 years old in good health and CMV-seronegative. CDR3s include the opening cysteine and the closing phenylalanine or tryptophan. Fields, in order: V gene, clone size, CDR3 length, D gene, J gene, CDR3 DNA, CDR3 protein. The D gene is left open where the match is weak. A clone size is listed for some rows: how often the clone was seen (once, few, many), or a class if it is expanded.

TRBV19	once	14	NA	TRBJ2-2	TGTGCCAGTACCAGGGGATTAGGGGCCGGGGAGCTGTTTTTT	CASTRGLGAGELFF
TRBV19	NA	12	TRBD1	TRBJ1-5	TGTTTCCTGACAGGGGGAGACCAGCCCCAGCATTTT	CFLTGGDQPQHF
TRBV10-3	NA	16	NA	TRBJ2-3	TGTGCCATCAGTGAGTCAAGTAGCGGAAGCACAGATACGCAGTATTTT	CAISESSSGSTDTQYF
TRBV11-3	NA	15	NA	TRBJ2-7	TGTGCCAGCAGCCCCGGAGGGGTTAGGTCCTACGAGCAGTACTTC	CASSPGGVRSYEQYF
TRBV19	NA	14	NA	TRBJ2-5	TGTGCCAGTAGTATTAGACCGAGAACCGAGGCCCAGTACTTC	CASSIRPRTEAQYF
TRBV9	NA	13	NA	TRBJ1-1	TGTGCCAGCAGCGTCGACAGATACACTGAAGCTTTCTTT	CASSVDRYTEAFF
TRBV9	NA	15	NA	TRBJ2-4	TGTGCCAGCAGCGTAGGGGCTAGCGAGGCGTTTCTTCAGTACTTC	CASSVGASEAFLQYF
TRBV10-3	NA	15	TRBD2	TRBJ2-2	TGTGCCATCAGTGCGTCGACTAGCGGTACCGGGGAGCTGTTTTTT	CAISASTSGTGELFF
TRBV27	NA	16	TRBD2	TRBJ2-1	TGTGCCAGCAGTTCCCGTGCGGGAGAGTCGAGCAATGAGCAGTTCTTC	CASSSRAGESSNEQFF
TRBV4-1	NA	16	TRBD2	TRBJ2-7	TGCGCCAGCAGCCAATCGGGAGGGTCCCCCTACTACGAGCAGTACTTC	CASSQSGGSPYYEQYF
TRBV11-1	NA	15	NA	TRBJ2-3	TGTGCCAGCAGCGTAAGACTAGAAAGCACAGATACGCAGTATTTT	CASSVRLESTDTQYF
TRBV2	NA	12	TRBD1	TRBJ2-7	TGTGCCACCGGGGACAGGGCCTACGAGCAGTACTTC	CATGDRAYEQYF
TRBV6-1	NA	15	NA	TRBJ2-5	TGTGCCAGCAGTGAAGCTTTGGCGGGCCAAGAGACCCAGTACTTC	CASSEALAGQETQYF
TRBV28	NA	14	TRBD1	TRBJ1-5	TGTGCCAGCAGTTCAGGGGGCAACGATCAGCCCCAGCATTTT	CASSSGGNDQPQHF
TRBV7-3	NA	13	NA	TRBJ1-1	TGTGCCAGCAGCGCCGACAGGAACACTGAAGCTTTCTTT	CASSADRNTEAFF
TRBV7-6	NA	14	NA	TRBJ2-1	TGTGCCAGCAGCTTAGGGGTCAGGGTCGATGAGCAGTTCTTC	CASSLGVRVDEQFF
TRBV9	few	18	NA	TRBJ1-3	TGTGCCAGCAGCGTAGCAGGGGCGGATTCCTTCTCTGGAAACACCATATATTTT	CASSVAGADSFSGNTIYF
TRBV4-1	NA	15	NA	TRBJ1-1	TGCGCCAGCAGCCAAGATTTAGAGGCGTGGACTGAAGCTTTCTTT	CASSQDLEAWTEAFF
TRBV5-4	NA	15	TRBD1	TRBJ2-5	TGTGCCAGCAGCACCCCTAGCAAGGGGGCTGAGACCCAGTACTTC	CASSTPSKGAETQYF
TRBV5-1	NA	16	NA	TRBJ2-3	TGCGCCAGCAGCTTGGCCCTGGGAGAAGGCCCGAATACGCAGTATTTT	CASSLALGEGPNTQYF
TRBV30	NA	16	NA	TRBJ2-4	TGTGCCTGGAGTTCACCAGGAGGCGGTGTAAGAAACATTCAGTACTTC	CAWSSPGGGVRNIQYF
TRBV28	NA	14	NA	TRBJ2-5	TGTGCCAGCAGAGTACAGGGGGGGGGAGAGACCCAGTACTTC	CASRVQGGGETQYF
TRBV7-6	NA	15	TRBD1	TRBJ2-5	TGTGCCAGCAGCCCTATTCGACAGGGACAAGAGACCCAGTACTTC	CASSPIRQGQETQYF
TRBV4-1	NA	17	NA	TRBJ2-3	TGCGCCAGCAGCCGCGCGGGGGCGGGAGCTAGCACAGATACGCAGTATTTT	CASSRAGAGASTDTQYF
TRBV10-2	NA	14	TRBD2	TRBJ2-1	TGCGCCAGCGTTCTAGCGGGAGGAGACAATGAGCAGTTCTTC	CASVLAGGDNEQFF
TRBV6-5	NA	16	NA	TRBJ2-2	TGTGCCAGCAGTTCCCGGACTGGTCAGAGCACCGGGGAGCTGTTTTTT	CASSSRTGQSTGELFF
TRBV5-1	few	14	TRBD1	TRBJ1-1	TGCGCCAGCAGCTTGGGACAGGGTCTTTCTGAAGCTTTCTTT	CASSLGQGLSEAFF
TRBV6-1	NA	14	TRBD2	TRBJ2-1	TGTGCCACCAAAAGCGGGAGGGCCAGCAATGAGCAGTTCTTC	CATKSGRASNEQFF
TRBV19	NA	16	NA	TRBJ1-1	TGTGCCAGTAGTATCATGTCAGGGTCGATATCCGCTGAAGCTTTCTTT	CASSIMSGSISAEAFF
TRBV14	NA	15	NA	TRBJ2-1	TGTGCCAGCAGCCAAGACCCCCGACCCAGGAATGAGCAGTTCTTC	CASSQDPRPRNEQFF